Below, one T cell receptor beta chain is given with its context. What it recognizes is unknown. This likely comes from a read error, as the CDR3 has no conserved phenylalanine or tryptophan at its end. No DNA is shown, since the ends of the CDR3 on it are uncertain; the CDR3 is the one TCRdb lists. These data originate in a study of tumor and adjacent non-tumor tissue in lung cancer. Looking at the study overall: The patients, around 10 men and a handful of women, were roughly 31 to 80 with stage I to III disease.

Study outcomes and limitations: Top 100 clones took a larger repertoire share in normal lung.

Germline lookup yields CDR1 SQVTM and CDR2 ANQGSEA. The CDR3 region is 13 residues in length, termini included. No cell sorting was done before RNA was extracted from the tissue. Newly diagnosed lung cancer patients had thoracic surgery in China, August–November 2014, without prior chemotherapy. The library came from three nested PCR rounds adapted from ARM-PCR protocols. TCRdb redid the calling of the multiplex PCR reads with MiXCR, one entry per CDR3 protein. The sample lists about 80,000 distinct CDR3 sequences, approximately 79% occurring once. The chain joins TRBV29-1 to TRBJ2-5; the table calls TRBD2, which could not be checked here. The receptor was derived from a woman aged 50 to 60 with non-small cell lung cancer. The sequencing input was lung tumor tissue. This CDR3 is CSVEISGQETQCY.